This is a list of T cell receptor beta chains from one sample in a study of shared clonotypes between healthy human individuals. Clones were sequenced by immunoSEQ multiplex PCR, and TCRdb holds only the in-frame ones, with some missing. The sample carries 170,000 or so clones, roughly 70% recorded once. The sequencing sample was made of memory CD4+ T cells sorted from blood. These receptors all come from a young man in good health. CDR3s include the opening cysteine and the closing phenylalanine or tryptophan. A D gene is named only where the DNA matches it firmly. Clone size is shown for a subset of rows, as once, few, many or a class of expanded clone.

CASSLGTGPYNEQFF | TGTGCCAGCAGCTTAGGGACAGGACCTTACAATGAGCAGTTCTTC | TRBD1 | TRBJ2-1 | TRBV7-4 | .
CASSSQGLSGNTIYF | TGTGCCAGCAGCTCTCAGGGCCTATCTGGAAACACCATATATTTT | . | TRBJ1-3 | TRBV7-2 | .
CASSLATQGRAYEQYF | TGCGCCAGCAGCTTGGCCACCCAGGGACGGGCCTACGAGCAGTACTTC | . | TRBJ2-7 | TRBV5-1 | .
CASSEIAGGEQFF | TGTGCCAGCAGCGAAATCGCGGGAGGGGAGCAGTTCTTC | TRBD2 | TRBJ2-1 | TRBV6-1 | .
CASSSTLTRYRTDTQYF | TGTGCCAGCAGCTCAACCCTGACTCGGTACCGCACAGATACGCAGTATTTT | . | TRBJ2-3 | TRBV7-9 | .
CASSSSLNTEAFF | TGTGCCAGCAGTTCATCACTGAACACTGAAGCTTTCTTT | . | TRBJ1-1 | TRBV6-5 | .
CASSEAIWGANYEQYF | TGTGCCAGCAGTGAAGCGATATGGGGTGCAAACTACGAGCAGTACTTC | . | TRBJ2-7 | TRBV6-1 | .
CASSVKQGTGYTF | TGTGCCAGCAGCGTAAAGCAGGGCACTGGCTACACCTTC | . | TRBJ1-2 | TRBV9 | few
CASRSDLNTEAFF | TGTGCCAGCAGATCGGACCTGAACACTGAAGCTTTCTTT | . | TRBJ1-1 | TRBV7-2 | .
CASSLFDTNYGYTF | TGCGCCAGCAGCCTCTTCGACACTAACTATGGCTACACCTTC | . | TRBJ1-2 | TRBV4-1 | few
CASTLGGTGPYEQYF | TGTGCCAGCACCCTGGGGGGGACAGGTCCCTACGAGCAGTACTTC | . | TRBJ2-7 | TRBV6-6 | .
CSVTGTADGYTF | TGCAGCGTCACCGGGACAGCAGACGGCTACACCTTC | TRBD1 | TRBJ1-2 | TRBV29-1 | .
CASSLAINTGELFF | TGCGCCAGCAGCTTGGCCATTAACACCGGGGAGCTGTTTTTT | . | TRBJ2-2 | TRBV5-1 | .
CASSPPIPNEQFF | TGCGCCAGCAGCCCCCCTATTCCCAATGAGCAGTTCTTC | . | TRBJ2-1 | TRBV5-1 | .
CACAAGEETQYF | TGTGCCTGCGCGGCAGGGGAAGAGACCCAGTACTTC | . | TRBJ2-5 | TRBV28 | many
CSVDISPGYTF | TGCAGCGTGGACATCTCTCCGGGCTACACCTTC | . | TRBJ1-2 | TRBV29-1 | .
CASKTGTGEETQYF | TGTGCCAGCAAGACCGGGACAGGGGAAGAGACCCAGTACTTC | TRBD1 | TRBJ2-5 | TRBV2 | .
CSAAVEVATNEKLFF | TGCAGCGCCGCAGTTGAGGTAGCAACTAATGAAAAACTGTTTTTT | . | TRBJ1-4 | TRBV29-1 | .
CASNPDAGTATYEQYF | TGCGCCAGCAACCCCGATGCGGGGACAGCTACCTACGAGCAGTACTTC | . | TRBJ2-7 | TRBV5-1 | .
CASSPWTSGTYEQYF | TGTGCCAGCAGCCCATGGACTAGCGGGACTTACGAGCAGTACTTC | TRBD2 | TRBJ2-7 | TRBV14 | .
CASSKGPLRGSQETQYF | TGCGCCAGCAGCAAGGGACCCCTGAGGGGCTCACAAGAGACCCAGTACTTC | . | TRBJ2-5 | TRBV5-1 | .
CASSLPGGAETEAFF | TGTGCCAGCAGCCTCCCGGGGGGGGCTGAGACTGAAGCTTTCTTT | . | TRBJ1-1 | TRBV14 | .
CASSQDGSANYGYTF | TGCGCCAGCAGCCAAGATGGCTCAGCTAACTATGGCTACACCTTC | . | TRBJ1-2 | TRBV4-1 | few
CASSILGGEGYTF | TGCGCCAGCAGTATCTTAGGGGGAGAGGGCTACACCTTC | . | TRBJ1-2 | TRBV10-2 | once
CASSSGQIYNEQFF | TGCGCCAGCAGCTCGGGACAGATTTACAATGAGCAGTTCTTC | TRBD1 | TRBJ2-1 | TRBV5-1 | .
CASLPGFNQPQHF | TGTGCCAGCCTCCCTGGGTTTAATCAGCCCCAGCATTTT | . | TRBJ1-5 | TRBV6-6 | .
CASSPGGQQETQYF | TGCGCCAGCAGCCCGGGGGGGCAACAAGAGACCCAGTACTTC | TRBD2 | TRBJ2-5 | TRBV5-1 | many
CASSFTRDSGREAFF | TGTGCCAGCAGCTTCACGCGGGACAGCGGACGTGAAGCTTTCTTT | TRBD1 | TRBJ1-1 | TRBV5-4 | .
CATSRGSFNEQYF | TGTGCCACCAGCAGGGGATCGTTTAACGAGCAGTACTTC | . | TRBJ2-7 | TRBV15 | .
CAILGQRDTEAFF | TGTGCCATACTAGGGCAGCGGGACACTGAAGCTTTCTTT | . | TRBJ1-1 | TRBV28 | .
CASGTGYTEAFF | TGCGCCAGCGGAACAGGGTACACTGAAGCTTTCTTT | . | TRBJ1-1 | TRBV5-1 | .
CASSESSGTEAFF | TGCGCCAGCAGTGAGTCCTCCGGGACCGAAGCTTTCTTT | . | TRBJ1-1 | TRBV10-1 | few
CASSPLITSGMNNEQFF | TGTGCCAGCTCACCCCTTATTACTAGCGGAATGAACAATGAGCAGTTCTTC | TRBD2 | TRBJ2-1 | TRBV18 | .
CASGSPGAGENTEAFF | TGTGCTAGTGGTTCACCCGGGGCAGGGGAGAACACTGAAGCTTTCTTT | . | TRBJ1-1 | TRBV12-5 | .
CASSQVYGGTEAFF | TGTGCCAGCAGCCAAGTGTACGGGGGCACTGAAGCTTTCTTT | . | TRBJ1-1 | TRBV14 | .
CASSRENNGYTF | TGCGCCAGCAGCAGGGAGAACAATGGCTACACCTTC | . | TRBJ1-2 | TRBV10-2 | many
CASSPLTVKTQYF | TGTGCCAGCAGTCCGCTGACAGTGAAGACCCAGTACTTC | . | TRBJ2-5 | TRBV6-5 | many
CAWSVSGPETQYF | TGTGCCTGGAGTGTTTCAGGGCCCGAGACCCAGTACTTC | . | TRBJ2-5 | TRBV30 | .
CSVWEGHSSNEQFF | TGCAGCGTTTGGGAGGGCCATTCGTCCAATGAGCAGTTCTTC | TRBD2 | TRBJ2-1 | TRBV29-1 | many
CASSQTSGASEQYF | TGCGCCAGCAGTCAGACTAGCGGAGCCAGCGAGCAGTACTTC | TRBD2 | TRBJ2-7 | TRBV5-1 | .
CASSVASTNEKLFF | TGTGCCAGCAGCGTAGCTTCAACTAATGAAAAACTGTTTTTT | . | TRBJ1-4 | TRBV9 | .